The entry below describes one T cell receptor (beta chain). Its antigen is not known. Other DNA variants within this sample encode the same CDR3. This CDR3 spans 13 amino acids. Looked up from germline, CDR1 is SEHNR and CDR2 is FQNEAQ (reference sequence). V dropped 1 base and J dropped 3 bases, with 7 bases sitting between them. The data stem from a study of cytomegalovirus exposure and HLA in healthy donors. Findings of the study overall: Reportedly, a later analysis found an Asian-associated ancestry cluster had fewer N-insertions than the approximately 670-donor mean.

PCR used 60 Vbeta primers and 13 Jbeta primers. In the authors' methods: Unique TCR beta chains numbered around 80 million in a later analysis, with roughly 10 million shared. The protocol was immunoSEQ multiplex PCR, while the TCRdb copy is restricted to in-frame clones and leaves out a portion. The V and J calls and the clone size are those of that table, but D and trimming were determined from the DNA. This table has roughly 200,000 clones, around nine tenths appearing once. Healthy donors of bone marrow made up the group. The specimen sequenced was PBMCs. This sequence originates from a woman in her twenties or thirties in good health and CMV-seronegative. This chain uses TRBV7-9 with TRBJ2-7; no clear D. The CDR3 loop reads CASSLDSSYEQYF. The CDR3 DNA sequence: TGTGCCAGCAGCTTAGATAGCAGCTACGAGCAGTACTTC.